What follows are 21 T cell receptor beta chains derived from one specimen sequenced in a study of cytomegalovirus exposure and HLA in healthy donors. The primer mix had 60 Vbeta and 13 Jbeta primers. The table came from immunoSEQ multiplex PCR; TCRdb's copy has only in-frame clones and leaves some out. The top ten clones hold about 3.1% of a sample with some 56,000 clones, approximately 82% of them seen once. The sample consisted of PBMCs. These receptors came from a middle-aged man in good health and CMV-seronegative.

This rearrangement joins TRBV21-1 to TRBJ1-5. TRBV21-1 is a recognized pseudogene. This CDR3 contains 13 residues. CDR3 in DNA: TGTGCCAGCGGGAGGGGGTACAATCAGCCCCAGCATTTT. Amino acids: CASGRGYNQPQHF.

This chain joins TRBV19 and TRBJ2-5, with TRBD2 as a possible D gene (5 bases). The CDR3 sequence is 15 residues long. Per germline, CDR1 LNHDA and CDR2 SQIVND (reference sequence). Trimming stripped 6 bases from V and 3 bases from J, with 17 bases between. DNA for the CDR3: TGTGCCAGTAGCAACCTAAGCGGCAACAAAGAGACCCAGTACTTC. Protein sequence: CASSNLSGNKETQYF. Full variable domain (missing parts from reference TRBV19 and TRBJ2-5): DGGITQSPKYLFRKEGQNVTLSCEQNLNHDAMYWYRQDPGQGLRLIYYSQIVNDFQKGDIAEGYSVSREKKESFPLTVTSAQKNPTAFYLCASSNLSGNKETQYFGPGTRLLVL.

In DNA, the CDR3 is TGCAGTGTTAACACCCGGGGTGAAGCTTTCTTT. Amino acids: CSVNTRGEAFF. The rearrangement links TRBV20-1 to TRBJ1-1; D unclear. The V end lost 7 bases, the J end lost 7 bases, and 13 bases lay between the germline ends. The CDR3 is 11 amino acids. CDR1 and CDR2 from the germline V gene are DFQATT and SNEGSKA (reference sequence).

The chain combines TRBV6-1 with TRBJ2-1; 11 bases are shared with TRBD2. V gave up 1 base and J gave up 0 bases; unmatched junction bases: 8. CDR3 length: 19 residues. Germline assignment: CDR1 MNHNS and CDR2 SASEGT. The CDR3 spells CASSEVVPGLADSYNEQFF. The CDR3 DNA follows: TGTGCCAGCAGTGAAGTGGTTCCGGGACTAGCGGACTCCTACAATGAGCAGTTCTTC.

The CDR3 sequence is CATPEGNQPQHF. The CDR3 DNA follows: TGTGCCACCCCGGAGGGCAATCAGCCCCAGCATTTT. The chain has TRBV19 and TRBJ1-5; no definite D call. The CDR3 totals 12 residues. Trimming took 10 bases from V and 2 from J, leaving 9 bases between them. From germline, CDR1 is LNHDA and CDR2 SQIVND (reference sequence).

The chain uses TRBV30 and TRBJ2-5; TRBD1 might be the D (6 bases). Germline CDR1 and CDR2: GTSNPN and SVGIG (reference sequence). The CDR3 is made up of 13 amino acids. Trimming removed 3 bases at V and 4 bases at J, with 12 bases between. CDR3 bases: TGTGCCTGGAGCGACTGGACAGCAGAGACCCAGTACTTC. Translated, it gives CAWSDWTAETQYF. The entire variable domain, with the rest obtained from reference TRBV30 and TRBJ2-5, is as follows: SQTIHQWPATLVQPVGSPLSLECTVEGTSNPNLYWYRQAAGRGLQLLFYSVGIGQISSEVPQNLSASRPQDRQFILSSKKLLLSDSGFYLCAWSDWTAETQYFGPGTRLLVL.

The chain carries TRBV7-2 and TRBJ2-3; 7 bases are shared with TRBD1. Trimming took 2 bases from V and 5 from J; bases not matched to a gene: 1. Per germline, CDR1 SGHTA and CDR2 FQGNSA. This CDR3 is 13 amino acids long. In nucleotides, the CDR3 is TGTGCCAGCAGCTTAAACAGGGGAGATACGCAGTATTTT. This translates into CASSLNRGDTQYF.

The rearrangement links TRBV6-6 to TRBJ1-2, with D uncertain. Germline CDR1 MNHNY, CDR2 SVGAGI (reference sequence). The V and J ends lost 0 bases and 6 bases respectively, with 17 bases between them. The CDR3 totals 16 residues. The CDR3 nucleotides read TGTGCCAGCAGTTACTCTAGTCCCGTCAAAGAGCATGGCTACACCTTC. As protein: CASSYSSPVKEHGYTF.

This chain joins TRBV11-2 and TRBJ1-6, with a possible D match to TRBD1 (5 bases). The CDR3 has 18 residues. In germline, CDR1 is SGHAT, CDR2 FQNNGV. V lost 6 bases to trimming and J lost 6 bases, with 24 bases between them. The CDR3 DNA is TGTGCCAGCAGTTTTACTATCGGGGGGGGACGGCGTAATTCACCCCTCCACTTT. It yields the protein CASSFTIGGGRRNSPLHF.

This chain links TRBV5-4 with TRBJ2-6; no definite D call. Looked up from germline, CDR1 is SGHNT and CDR2 is YYREEE (reference sequence). V was cut by 5 bases and J by 13 bases, with 13 bases left in between. The CDR3 is made up of 12 amino acids. The CDR3 reads CASSRDEEVLTF. The CDR3 DNA reads TGTGCCAGCAGTCGTGATGAGGAAGTCCTGACTTTC. Full variable domain (remainder filled in from reference TRBV5-4 and TRBJ2-6): ETGVTQSPTHLIKTRGQQVTLRCSSQSGHNTVSWYQQALGQGPQFIFQYYREEENGRGNFPPRFSGLQFPNYSSELNVNALELDDSALYLCASSRDEEVLTFGAGSRLTVL.

This chain links TRBV6-5 with TRBJ1-1; a possible D gene is TRBD1 (5 bases). Germline CDR1 and CDR2: MNHEY and SVGAGI. Trimming removed 5 bases at V and 1 base at J, with 8 bases between. The length of the CDR3 is 13 residues. The CDR3 DNA reads TGTGCCAGCAGTACAAGGGGGAACACTGAAGCTTTCTTT. Amino acids: CASSTRGNTEAFF.

CDR3 sequence (DNA): TGTGCCAGTACAGTACAAGAGACCCAGTACTTC. The encoded protein is CASTVQETQYF. V usage is TRBV2 and J usage is TRBJ2-5; D ambiguous. Trimming took off 9 bases at V and 2 bases at J, with 7 bases between the two ends. Germline V lookup: CDR1 SNHLY, CDR2 FYNNEI. The CDR3 loop spans 11 amino acids.

The J gene is TRBJ2-7, the V gene TRBV5-1; 9 bases line up with TRBD1. V lost 5 bases and J lost 5; bases outside the gene matches: 8. The germline V gene encodes CDR1 SGHRS and CDR2 YFSETQ. This CDR3 is 14 amino acids long. The CDR3 is CASSFGQGKNEQYF. CDR3 coding DNA: TGCGCCAGCAGTTTCGGACAGGGGAAAAACGAGCAGTACTTC.

V usage is TRBV5-1 and J usage is TRBJ1-1; 7 positions agree with TRBD1. The CDR3 runs to 14 residues. Per the germline V gene, CDR1 is SGHRS and CDR2 is YFSETQ. V trimming: 0 bases; J trimming: 4 bases; junction bases outside the gene matches: 3. The CDR3 loop is CASSLAGQTTEAFF. CDR3 coding DNA: TGCGCCAGCAGCTTGGCGGGACAGACCACTGAAGCTTTCTTT. Using reference TRBV5-1 and TRBJ1-1 for the parts outside the CDR3, the full variable domain is KAGVTQTPRYLIKTRGQQVTLSCSPISGHRSVSWYQQTPGQGLQFLFEYFSETQRNKGNFPGRFSGRQFSNSRSEMNVSTLELGDSALYLCASSLAGQTTEAFFGQGTRLTVV.

As to this clone: The junction does not match germline at one end; this may be a read error. The chain combines TRBV7-9 with TRBJ1-2; 9 nucleotides line up with TRBD1. CDR3 length: 12 residues. The germline V gene has CDR1 SEHNR and CDR2 FQNEAQ (reference sequence). The CDR3 here is CSSSTGQGGYTF. The CDR3 DNA reads as TGTTCCAGCAGCACGGGACAGGGTGGCTACACCTTC.

The rearrangement links TRBV7-6 to TRBJ2-1; possible D gene TRBD1, 7 bases. The length of the CDR3 is 15 residues. Per germline, CDR1 SGHVS and CDR2 FNYEAQ. V was clipped by 4 bases and J by 8 bases, with 18 bases between them. CDR3 nucleotides: TGTGCCAGCAGCTCTTCCCCCAGGGGGGCGGATGAGCAGTTCTTC. Its translation: CASSSSPRGADEQFF.

The chain links TRBV4-3 to TRBJ2-5; D gene ambiguous. V was clipped by 1 base and J by 2 bases, with 8 bases between them. Germline CDR1 and CDR2: LGHNA and YSLEER. CDR3 size: 14 residues. The CDR3 DNA is TGCGCCAGCAGCCAAGTCCGGTCACAAGAGACCCAGTACTTC. It is translated as CASSQVRSQETQYF.

The chain employs TRBV5-1 and TRBJ1-1; TRBD1 agrees at 8 bases. The length of the CDR3 is 15 residues. V lost 3 bases to trimming and J lost 5 bases; unmatched junction nucleotides: 9. The germline V gene has CDR1 SGHRS and CDR2 YFSETQ. CDR3 nucleotide sequence: TGCGCCAGCAGCTCCCAACAGGGGGTTAGGACTGAAGCTTTCTTT. Protein: CASSSQQGVRTEAFF. Based on the CDR3 plus reference TRBV5-1 and TRBJ1-1, the full variable domain is KAGVTQTPRYLIKTRGQQVTLSCSPISGHRSVSWYQQTPGQGLQFLFEYFSETQRNKGNFPGRFSGRQFSNSRSEMNVSTLELGDSALYLCASSSQQGVRTEAFFGQGTRLTVV.

V is TRBV7-2 and J is TRBJ2-3, with 11 positions matching TRBD2. Looked up from germline, CDR1 is SGHTA and CDR2 is FQGNSA. This CDR3 is built from 15 residues. Trimming removed 6 bases from V and 6 bases from J; junction bases left unmatched: 8. CDR3: CASRPTSGGWDTQYF. The CDR3 nucleotides are TGTGCCAGCAGGCCCACTAGCGGGGGTTGGGATACGCAGTATTTT.

The genes are TRBV5-1 and TRBJ2-3; 9 bases map to TRBD2. Trimming took 3 bases from V and 9 from J; bases not matched to a gene: 23. This CDR3 comprises 19 residues. In germline, CDR1 is SGHRS, CDR2 YFSETQ. CDR3 region: CASSSSQERGVPTTKTQYF. CDR3 DNA: TGCGCCAGCAGCTCCTCCCAAGAGCGGGGGGTCCCTACTACGAAGACGCAGTATTTT. Full variable domain (remainder filled in from reference TRBV5-1 and TRBJ2-3): KAGVTQTPRYLIKTRGQQVTLSCSPISGHRSVSWYQQTPGQGLQFLFEYFSETQRNKGNFPGRFSGRQFSNSRSEMNVSTLELGDSALYLCASSSSQERGVPTTKTQYFGPGTRLTVL.

V is TRBV18 and J is TRBJ2-3; D perhaps matches TRBD2 (6 bases). Germline V lookup: CDR1 KGHSH, CDR2 LQKENI. V was shortened by 3 bases and J by 4 bases, with 11 bases between the two germline ends. The CDR3 covers 14 residues. The CDR3 is CASSPGGNADTQYF. For the CDR3, the DNA is TGTGCCAGCTCACCGGGCGGGAATGCAGATACGCAGTATTTT.